These 18 T cell receptor beta chains originate from one sample sequenced in a study of OX40 agonist ivuxolimab in advanced cancers. Assay used: immunoSEQ multiplex PCR; TCRdb lists only in-frame clones, some missing. The table has about 70,000 clones, approximately 83% seen once. The sample here was CD4+ or CD8+ T cells sorted from blood, taken in a trial of the OX40 agonist ivuxolimab. The receptors originated from an adult with an advanced solid tumor such as melanoma, head and neck, liver or kidney cancer.

The chain combines TRBV27 with TRBJ2-7; TRBD1 aligns across 9 bases. The CDR3 spans 16 residues. With 5 bases clipped from V and 2 bases from J, the junction kept 10 bases outside the gene matches. Germline assignment: CDR1 MNHEY and CDR2 SMNVEV (reference sequence). CDR3 coding DNA: TGTGCCAGCAGTCCCCGGACAGGGGTCAAAGCCTACGAGCAGTACTTC. As protein: CASSPRTGVKAYEQYF.

The CDR3 nucleotides read TGTGCCAGCAGCTTGCAACTTTCGAACACTGAAGCTTTCTTT. It encodes CASSLQLSNTEAFF. This chain links TRBV5-5 with TRBJ1-1, with D hard to call. Per the germline V gene, CDR1 is SGHKS and CDR2 is YYEKEE (reference sequence). This CDR3 region has 14 residues. V was trimmed by 1 base and J by 1 base, leaving 8 bases between them.

V and J are TRBV6-5 and TRBJ2-5; 9 bases are a match to TRBD2. CDR3 length: 13 residues. Per germline, CDR1 MNHEY and CDR2 SVGAGI. V was clipped by 7 bases and J by 5 bases; unmatched bases: 5. CDR3 sequence reads: CASNQRGAETQYF. In DNA form, the CDR3 reads TGTGCCAGCAACCAGCGGGGGGCCGAGACCCAGTACTTC.

The chain carries TRBV30 and TRBJ1-1; no clear D. The germline V gene encodes CDR1 GTSNPN and CDR2 SVGIG (reference sequence). The CDR3 is made up of 13 amino acids. V was shortened by 4 bases and J by 1 base, with 10 bases between the two germline ends. CDR3 nucleotides: TGTGCCTGGACCCCCCGGGGGAACACTGAAGCTTTCTTT. This sequence encodes CAWTPRGNTEAFF.

This clone has more than one count but fewer than ten. V is TRBV5-1 and J is TRBJ1-2; D is unresolved. Trimming cost V 0 bases and J 6 bases, with 15 bases left between them. The CDR3 loop spans 15 amino acids. Germline CDR1 is SGHRS and CDR2 is YFSETQ. The CDR3 loop reads CASSLGIGPTDGYTF. The CDR3 bases are TGCGCCAGCAGCTTGGGGATAGGGCCCACCGATGGCTACACCTTC.

The chain has TRBV11-3 and TRBJ2-5; D perhaps matches TRBD2 (7 bases). This CDR3 has 17 amino acids. From germline, CDR1 is SGHNT and CDR2 YENEEA. V lost 7 bases and J lost 2, with 23 bases in between. As DNA, the CDR3 is TGTGCCAGCACCCCGGGGGGCAAGGGGGGAATTCAAGAGACCCAGTACTTC. Protein: CASTPGGKGGIQETQYF.

The J gene is TRBJ1-6, the V gene TRBV7-3; the D gene is possibly TRBD1 (5 bases). Trimming cost V 0 bases and J 7 bases, with 13 bases left between them. This CDR3 has 16 residues. Germline CDR1 reads SGHTA; CDR2 reads FQGTGA. This chain's CDR3 is CASSLTGDSGNSPLHF. The CDR3 DNA is TGTGCCAGCAGCTTAACGGGAGACAGCGGGAATTCACCCCTCCACTTT.

J is TRBJ2-2 and V is TRBV6-5, with TRBD1 matching over 9 bases. The CDR3 has 14 amino acids. The V gene's germline CDR1 is MNHEY and CDR2 SVGAGI. V lost 6 bases to trimming and J lost 8 bases; unmatched junction nucleotides: 7. CDR3: CASRPTGGAGELFF. The CDR3 DNA reads TGTGCCAGCAGACCTACAGGGGGCGCGGGGGAGCTGTTTTTT.

The V and J genes are TRBV19 and TRBJ2-3, with D possibly TRBD2 on 6 matching bases. V gave up 3 bases and J gave up 4 bases, with 17 bases separating them. Germline V gives CDR1 LNHDA, CDR2 SQIVND (reference sequence). This CDR3 comprises 16 residues. The CDR3 nucleotides read TGTGCCAGTAGTATCGGAGGCGGAGGGCTGGCAGATACGCAGTATTTT. Protein product: CASSIGGGGLADTQYF.

This clone is a singleton in its sample. The V and J genes are TRBV7-9 and TRBJ1-3; D is possibly TRBD1 (6 bases). CDR1 is SEHNR and CDR2 is FQNEAQ in the germline V gene (reference sequence). CDR3 size: 15 residues. The V end was cut by 7 bases, the J end by 6 bases, with 19 bases between. The CDR3, as DNA: TGTGCCAGCAACCCTAGCGGGGGGGCGGAAAACACCATATATTTT. Translated: CASNPSGGAENTIYF.

V gene TRBV12-2 combines with J gene TRBJ1-6. TRBV12-2 is flagged as a pseudogene. This CDR3 contains 18 residues. This CDR3 reads CASRSYGGGRSYNSPLHF. CDR3 DNA: TGTGCAAGTCGCTCATACGGAGGAGGTCGCTCCTATAATTCACCCCTCCACTTT.

The chain is built from TRBV28 and TRBJ1-1; D is perhaps TRBD1 (6 bases). Germline V gives CDR1 MDHEN, CDR2 SYDVKM. CDR3 size: 12 residues. Trimming left V 7 bases short and J 6 bases short, with 12 bases between. The CDR3 loop is CASTTGSAEAFF. CDR3 DNA: TGTGCCAGCACTACAGGGTCCGCTGAAGCTTTCTTT.

This clone has only one observation. V usage is TRBV20-1 and J usage is TRBJ2-7; no definite D call. Germline V lookup: CDR1 DFQATT, CDR2 SNEGSKA (reference sequence). The V and J ends lost 1 base and 4 bases respectively, with 5 bases between them. The length of the CDR3 is 11 residues. CDR3 sequence: CSARAQYEQYF. The DNA of the CDR3 is TGCAGTGCTAGAGCCCAGTACGAGCAGTACTTC.

This chain uses TRBV27 with TRBJ1-2; D possibly corresponds to TRBD1 (6 bases). The V gene's germline CDR1 is MNHEY and CDR2 SMNVEV (reference sequence). V shed 5 bases and J shed 4 bases, with 17 bases lying between them. The CDR3 sequence is 15 residues long. The DNA for the CDR3 is TGTGCCAGCAGTCGGGGGGGGGCTCCCAGCTATGGCTACACCTTC. This encodes CASSRGGAPSYGYTF.

The chain couples TRBV18 to TRBJ2-7; D is unclear. V was clipped by 0 bases and J by 3 bases, with 6 bases between them. The germline CDR1 and CDR2 sequences are KGHSH and LQKENI. The CDR3 is 13 amino acids. CDR3 protein: CASSPPLGYEQYF. In DNA form, the CDR3 reads TGTGCCAGCTCACCACCGCTGGGCTACGAGCAGTACTTC.

The chain is built from TRBV1 and TRBJ2-7; the table gives TRBD2 as D, unverified against the DNA. TRBV1 is deemed a pseudogene. This CDR3 is 16 amino acids long. CDR3 residues: CTSSQDRGNYSYEQYF. For the CDR3, the DNA is TGCACCAGCAGCCAAGATCGGGGGAACTATTCATACGAGCAGTACTTC.

V and J are TRBV19 and TRBJ1-1; D gene unclear. V was trimmed by 0 bases and J by 4 bases, leaving 12 bases between them. CDR3 length: 15 residues. The germline V gene encodes CDR1 LNHDA and CDR2 SQIVND (reference sequence). DNA of the CDR3: TGTGCCAGTAGTATAGATAGGGCACCGCGCACTGAAGCTTTCTTT. Protein sequence: CASSIDRAPRTEAFF.

V and J are TRBV12-5 and TRBJ1-1; D might be TRBD1 (6 bases). CDR1 is LGHNT, CDR2 FRNRAP, per germline. V lost 5 bases to trimming and J lost 0 bases, with 13 bases between them. The CDR3 covers 15 residues. The CDR3 region has the DNA TGTGCTAGTGGTCACAAGGGGGTTGTGAACACTGAAGCTTTCTTT. This sequence encodes CASGHKGVVNTEAFF.